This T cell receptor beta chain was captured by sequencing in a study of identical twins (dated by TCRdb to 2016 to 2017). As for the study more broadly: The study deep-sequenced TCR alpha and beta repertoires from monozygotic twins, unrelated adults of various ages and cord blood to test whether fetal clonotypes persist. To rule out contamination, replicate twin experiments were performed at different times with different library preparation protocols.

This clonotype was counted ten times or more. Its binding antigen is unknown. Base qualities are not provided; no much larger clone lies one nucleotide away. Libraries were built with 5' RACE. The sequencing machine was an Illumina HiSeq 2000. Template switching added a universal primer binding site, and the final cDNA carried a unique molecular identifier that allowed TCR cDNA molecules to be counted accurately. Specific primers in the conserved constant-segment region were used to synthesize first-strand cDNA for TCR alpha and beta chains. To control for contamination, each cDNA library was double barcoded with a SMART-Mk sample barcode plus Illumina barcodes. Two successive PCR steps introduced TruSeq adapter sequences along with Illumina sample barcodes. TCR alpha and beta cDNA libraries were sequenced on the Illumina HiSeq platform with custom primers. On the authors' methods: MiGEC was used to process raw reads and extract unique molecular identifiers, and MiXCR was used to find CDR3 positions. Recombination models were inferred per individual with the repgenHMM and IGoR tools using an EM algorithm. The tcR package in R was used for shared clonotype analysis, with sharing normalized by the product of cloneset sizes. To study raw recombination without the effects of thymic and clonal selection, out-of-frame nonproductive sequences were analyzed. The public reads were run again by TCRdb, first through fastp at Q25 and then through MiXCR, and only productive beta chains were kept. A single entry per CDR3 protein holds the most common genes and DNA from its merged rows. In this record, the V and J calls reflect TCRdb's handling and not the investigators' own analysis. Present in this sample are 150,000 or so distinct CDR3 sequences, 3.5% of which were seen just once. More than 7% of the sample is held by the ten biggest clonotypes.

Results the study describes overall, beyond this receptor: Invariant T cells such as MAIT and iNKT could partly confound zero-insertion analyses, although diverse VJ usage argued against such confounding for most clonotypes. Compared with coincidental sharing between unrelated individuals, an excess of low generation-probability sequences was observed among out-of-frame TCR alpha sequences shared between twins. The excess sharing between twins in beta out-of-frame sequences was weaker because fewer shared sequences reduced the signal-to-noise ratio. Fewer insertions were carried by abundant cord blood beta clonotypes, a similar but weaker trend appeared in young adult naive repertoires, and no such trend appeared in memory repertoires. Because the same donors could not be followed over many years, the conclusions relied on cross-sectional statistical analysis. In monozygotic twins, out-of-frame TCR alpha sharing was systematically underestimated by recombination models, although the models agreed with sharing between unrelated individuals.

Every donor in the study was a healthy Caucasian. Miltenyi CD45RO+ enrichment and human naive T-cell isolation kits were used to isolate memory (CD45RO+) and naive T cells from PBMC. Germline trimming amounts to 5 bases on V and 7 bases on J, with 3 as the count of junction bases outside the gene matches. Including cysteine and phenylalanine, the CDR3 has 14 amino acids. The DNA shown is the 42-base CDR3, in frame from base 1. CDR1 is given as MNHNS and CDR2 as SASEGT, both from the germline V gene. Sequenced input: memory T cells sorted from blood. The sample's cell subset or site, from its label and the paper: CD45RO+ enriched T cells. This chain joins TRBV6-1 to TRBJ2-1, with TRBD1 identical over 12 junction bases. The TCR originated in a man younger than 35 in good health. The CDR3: CASSRDRGLNEQFF. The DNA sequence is TGTGCCAGCAGTCGGGACAGGGGGCTGAATGAGCAGTTCTTC.